This TCR beta chain was recorded in a study of control samples from healthy donors and cancer patients. The CDR3 totals 19 residues. CDR1 is MNHEY, CDR2 SMNVEV, per germline (reference sequence). Trimming took 6 bases from V and 0 from J, leaving 21 bases between them. Only in-frame clones appear in the TCRdb table, and some are missing; sequencing was by immunoSEQ multiplex PCR. The sample yields over 90,000 clones, 92% seen once. This clone was found once. This TCR came from a woman between 18 and 30 years old in good health. This chain uses TRBV27 with TRBJ2-6; tentatively, D is TRBD2 (6 bases). The material sequenced was blood. CDR3 nucleotides: TGTGCCAGCAGGGAGAGGAGGGGCACCACACTCTCTGGGGCCAACGTCCTGACTTTC. Amino acid sequence: CASRERRGTTLSGANVLTF.